Listed here are 24 T cell receptor beta chains from one sample, sequenced in a study of human T cells and chemical hapten exposure. Time point given: pre-sensitization, week 0. Treatment defined: therapeutic diphenylcyclopropenone sensitization with weekly scalp DPC. TCRdb ran MiXCR on the RACE reads and lists one entry per CDR3 protein. The sample has approximately 80,000 distinct CDR3 sequences, about 14% seen once; the top ten hold approximately 4.5%. Specimen: whole blood, collected in connection with sensitization to the hapten diphenylcyclopropenone (DPC). The receptors originated from a woman aged 45-60 years with alopecia areata. Some clones in this sample may be carry-over from other donors' samples.

This clonotype was recorded at least ten times. The CDR3 region is CASSLGLAGVADTQYF. The CDR3 DNA is TGTGCCAGCAGCTTAGGACTAGCGGGAGTAGCAGATACGCAGTATTTT. The chain links TRBV7-9 to TRBJ2-3; 12 bases line up with TRBD2. Germline V gene lookup returns CDR1 SEHNR and CDR2 FQNEAQ (reference sequence). V lost 1 base to trimming and J lost 4 bases; unmatched junction nucleotides: 3. The CDR3 covers 16 residues.

The V call is TRBV4-3, the J call TRBJ2-3; D gene unclear. The CDR3 length is 16 residues. Trimming cost V 0 bases and J 0 bases, with 10 bases left between them. Looked up from germline, CDR1 is LGHNA and CDR2 is YSLEER. The CDR3 nucleotides are TGCGCCAGCAGCCAAGATGTAGGTGGAAGCACAGATACGCAGTATTTT. Protein sequence: CASSQDVGGSTDTQYF.

The chain is built from TRBV7-9 and TRBJ2-2; D perhaps matches TRBD1 (6 bases). The CDR3 runs to 14 residues. V was shortened by 5 bases and J by 7 bases, with 14 bases between the two germline ends. CDR1 is SEHNR, CDR2 FQNEAQ, per germline (reference sequence). The CDR3 DNA follows: TGTGCCAGCAGCGGTCGACAGGTTGGCGGGGAGCTGTTTTTT. It specifies CASSGRQVGGELFF.

In its sample, this clonotype was seen a few times. The rearrangement joins TRBV29-1 to TRBJ1-4; D unresolved. The CDR3 length is 16 residues. In germline, CDR1 is SQVTM, CDR2 ANQGSEA. Deletions cut 3 bases from V and 5 bases from J, with 19 bases between. The CDR3 nucleotides read TGCAGCGTTGATCCGCAACGTGGGCCTAAGAATGAAAAACTGTTTTTT. As protein: CSVDPQRGPKNEKLFF.

This clonotype was found a few times. The chain has TRBV18 and TRBJ1-3; tentatively, D is TRBD1 (6 bases). V was cut by 6 bases and J by 0 bases, with 18 bases left in between. The CDR3 length is 17 residues. The germline V gene has CDR1 KGHSH and CDR2 LQKENI. The CDR3: CASSDRDTRYSGNTIYF. In DNA form, the CDR3 reads TGTGCCAGCTCGGACCGGGACACCCGCTACTCTGGAAACACCATATATTTT. Combining the CDR3 with reference TRBV18 and TRBJ1-3 gives the whole variable domain NAGVMQNPRHLVRRRGQEARLRCSPMKGHSHVYWYRQLPEEGLKFMVYLQKENIIDESGMPKERFSAEFPKEGPSILRIQQVVRGDSAAYFCASSDRDTRYSGNTIYFGEGSWLTVV.

This rearrangement joins TRBV30 to TRBJ2-4, with 11 nucleotides matching TRBD1. Germline V CDR1 and CDR2: GTSNPN, SVGIG (reference sequence). The CDR3 length is 14 residues. Trimming removed 3 bases from V and 4 bases from J; junction bases left unmatched: 2. The CDR3: CAWSRDRGKNIQYF. The CDR3 DNA follows: TGTGCCTGGAGCAGGGACAGGGGGAAAAACATTCAGTACTTC.

The chain couples TRBV29-1 to TRBJ2-1; D remains unclear. Trimming left V 6 bases short and J 7 bases short, with 10 bases between. CDR1 and CDR2 (germline): SQVTM, ANQGSEA. The CDR3 runs 11 residues. Written as DNA, the CDR3 is TGCAGCGTAAGACCGGGTAATGAGCAGTTCTTC. Its translation is CSVRPGNEQFF.

This clonotype was seen at least ten times. The chain recombines TRBV7-6 with TRBJ1-3, with D possibly matching TRBD1 (5 bases). With 1 base removed from V and 0 bases from J, the gap between germline ends came to 13 bases. The CDR3 totals 17 residues. The V gene's germline CDR1 is SGHVS and CDR2 FNYEAQ. CDR3 DNA: TGTGCCAGCAGCTTAGAGCCAGGGACCCCCTCTGGAAACACCATATATTTT. Protein: CASSLEPGTPSGNTIYF.

This clonotype came up a few times. This sequence joins TRBV4-1 and TRBJ2-2; D not resolved. The V end was cut by 4 bases, the J end by 5 bases, with 11 bases between. Germline CDR1 is MGHRA and CDR2 is YSYEKL. The CDR3 sequence is 14 residues long. CDR3: CASSRDLRTGELFF. Here the CDR3 DNA reads TGCGCCAGCAGCCGAGATCTGAGGACCGGGGAGCTGTTTTTT.

This clonotype was seen at least ten times. The genes are TRBV2 and TRBJ2-7; a possible D gene is TRBD2 (6 bases). The CDR3 consists of 17 residues. Germline assignment: CDR1 SNHLY and CDR2 FYNNEI. With 8 bases removed from V and 0 bases from J, the gap between germline ends came to 23 bases. Written as DNA, the CDR3 is TGTGCCAGCCAGTGGCCCGGTCGTGGTAGCGGCTCCTACGAGCAGTACTTC. Residues: CASQWPGRGSGSYEQYF.

The chain is built from TRBV24-1 and TRBJ2-3; 7 bases map to TRBD2. V lost 5 bases, J lost 2 bases, and 9 bases stayed unmatched. CDR1 is KGHDR, CDR2 SFDVKD, per germline. The CDR3 contains 16 residues. The CDR3 coding sequence is TGTGCCACCAGTGGCACAAGCGGGAAGCCCACAGATACGCAGTATTTT. It yields the protein CATSGTSGKPTDTQYF.

This clonotype was found a few times. V usage is TRBV28 and J usage is TRBJ2-7, with 7 bases fitting TRBD2. The germline CDR1 and CDR2 sequences are MDHEN and SYDVKM. This CDR3 has 13 residues. Trimming removed 5 bases from V and 6 bases from J; junction bases left unmatched: 7. CDR3 protein: CASSLRTRGEQYF. The CDR3 DNA reads TGTGCCAGCAGTCTTCGGACTAGGGGCGAGCAGTACTTC. The whole variable domain, filled in from reference TRBV28 and TRBJ2-7, reads DVKVTQSSRYLVKRTGEKVFLECVQDMDHENMFWYRQDPGLGLRLIYFSYDVKMKEKGDIPEGYSVSREKKERFSLILESASTNQTSMYLCASSLRTRGEQYFGPGTRLTVT.

The V and J genes are TRBV5-1 and TRBJ1-2; D may be TRBD1 (5 bases). The V end lost 0 bases, the J end lost 4 bases, and 19 bases lay between the germline ends. This CDR3 comprises 17 residues. Germline V gene lookup returns CDR1 SGHRS and CDR2 YFSETQ. The CDR3 DNA sequence: TGCGCCAGCAGCTTGGATCCCCGACAGTTTCTTGGCTATGGCTACACCTTC. This gives the protein CASSLDPRQFLGYGYTF.

The V and J genes are TRBV6-2 or TRBV6-3 and TRBJ2-1; 8 positions match TRBD1. This CDR3 has 14 amino acids. The germline CDR1 and CDR2 sequences are MNHEY and SVGEGT. The V segment lost 10 bases and the J segment 6 bases; nucleotides outside the gene matches: 11. The CDR3 coding sequence is TGTGCCACCTTAGACAGGGGTTCATCCAATGAGCAGTTCTTC. Encoded protein: CATLDRGSSNEQFF.

In this sample, this clonotype turned up a few times. This chain connects TRBV29-1 to TRBJ2-4, with D possibly matching TRBD1 (6 bases). The V and J ends lost 6 bases and 0 bases respectively, with 12 bases between them. The CDR3 length is 14 residues. From germline, CDR1 is SQVTM and CDR2 ANQGSEA. The DNA of the CDR3 is TGCAGCGTCCAGGACAGCCTAGCCAAAAACATTCAGTACTTC. Its protein is CSVQDSLAKNIQYF.

V and J are TRBV6-1 and TRBJ2-7; 7 bases map to TRBD2. CDR3 length equals 15 residues. V gave up 1 base and J gave up 3 bases; unmatched junction bases: 6. Germline-derived CDR1 and CDR2 are MNHNS and SASEGT. CDR3 region: CASSEGAGGVYEQYF. CDR3 DNA: TGTGCCAGCAGTGAAGGAGCTGGGGGGGTCTACGAGCAGTACTTC.

This clonotype was counted between two and nine times. The chain has TRBV29-1 and TRBJ1-1, with TRBD1 identical over 7 bases. Per germline, CDR1 SQVTM and CDR2 ANQGSEA. The CDR3 covers 14 residues. V trimming: 5 bases; J trimming: 6 bases; junction bases outside the gene matches: 12. CDR3 sequence reads: CSVLPTGLFSEAFF. In DNA form, the CDR3 reads TGCAGCGTTCTTCCGACAGGGTTGTTTTCTGAAGCTTTCTTT.

This clonotype was seen repeatedly, ten times or more. The chain couples TRBV7-2 to TRBJ2-7, with D uncertain. CDR1 SGHTA and CDR2 FQGNSA come from the germline V gene. CDR3 length equals 17 residues. The ends were cut back, 0 bases at V and 2 bases at J, with 17 bases in the middle. DNA of the CDR3: TGTGCCAGCAGCTTAGCGGTGCGTCCCGGCAGGCCCTACGAGCAGTACTTC. This translates into CASSLAVRPGRPYEQYF.

This clonotype appeared many times. The CDR3 protein is CASSKSTGYQGKLFF. CDR3 nucleotides: TGTGCCAGCAGCAAATCCACAGGGTACCAAGGAAAACTGTTTTTT. This chain links TRBV5-5 with TRBJ1-4; D may be TRBD1 (6 bases). Germline loops: CDR1 SGHKS, CDR2 YYEKEE (reference sequence). The V end was cut by 4 bases, the J end by 10 bases, with 20 bases between. CDR3 size: 15 residues. Filled out from reference TRBV5-5 and TRBJ1-4, the complete variable domain reads DAGVTQSPTHLIKTRGQQVTLRCSPISGHKSVSWYQQVLGQGPQFIFQYYEKEERGRGNFPDRFSARQFPNYSSELNVNALLLGDSALYLCASSKSTGYQGKLFFGSGTQLSVL.

This clonotype has only a few counts. The chain combines TRBV27 with TRBJ1-5; D unclear. Germline V CDR1 and CDR2: MNHEY, SMNVEV (reference sequence). The CDR3 loop spans 14 amino acids. V was pared by 4 bases and J by 4 bases, with 11 bases between. The CDR3 loop reads CASSSITANQPQHF. CDR3 DNA: TGTGCCAGCAGTTCCATCACGGCAAATCAGCCCCAGCATTTT.

Regarding this clonotype: Germline is not matched at one junction end, which may reflect a read error. The rearrangement uses TRBV9 and TRBJ2-1; D uncertain. CDR1 and CDR2 from the germline V gene are SGDLS and YYNGEE. The CDR3 length is 8 residues. The CDR3 sequence is CASSVVCF. Written as DNA, the CDR3 is TGTGCCAGCAGCGTAGTATGCTTC.

This clonotype was detected a few times. The rearrangement uses TRBV12-5 and TRBJ1-1; a weak D match, TRBD1 (5 bases). Germline CDR1 and CDR2: LGHNT and FRNRAP. This CDR3 spans 19 amino acids. Trimming stripped 1 base from V and 2 bases from J, with 23 bases between. CDR3 nucleotide sequence: TGTGCTAGTGGTTTGGCGCCGTATAACCCGGGGCAGAGAAACACTGAAGCTTTCTTT. It yields the protein CASGLAPYNPGQRNTEAFF.

This clonotype has just a few counts. As DNA, the CDR3 is TGTGCCAGCAGCCCCCTGCGCGGGACAGGGAATCCGAAAAAACTGTTTTTT. Protein product: CASSPLRGTGNPKKLFF. V is TRBV5-4 and J is TRBJ1-4; TRBD1 matches 9 bases. V shed 4 bases, J shed 9 bases, and the junction held 16 bases outside the gene matches. The CDR3 totals 17 residues. CDR1 SGHNT and CDR2 YYREEE come from the germline V gene (reference sequence).

The chain recombines TRBV15 with TRBJ2-7; 8 nucleotides line up with TRBD1. CDR3 length: 15 residues. V lost 6 bases to trimming and J lost 2 bases; unmatched junction nucleotides: 9. CDR1 is LNHNV and CDR2 is YYDKDF in the germline V gene (reference sequence). This chain's CDR3 is CATRNSGTGTYEQYF. CDR3 DNA sequence: TGTGCCACCAGGAATTCCGGGACAGGAACCTACGAGCAGTACTTC. Combining the CDR3 with reference TRBV15 and TRBJ2-7 gives the whole variable domain DAMVIQNPRYQVTQFGKPVTLSCSQTLNHNVMYWYQQKSSQAPKLLFHYYDKDFNNEADTPDNFQSRRPNTSFCFLDIRSPGLGDTAMYLCATRNSGTGTYEQYFGPGTRLTVT.